The clone carrying this T cell receptor beta chain was counted many times. Its antigen is as yet unknown. Trimming cost V 6 bases and J 3 bases, with 7 bases left between them. The CDR3 runs to 12 residues. Looked up from germline, CDR1 is PRHDT and CDR2 is FYEKMQ (reference sequence). cDNA libraries for TCR beta contained unique molecular identifiers. Input amounts of about 0.95 to 10 million T cells were used. These gave 500,000 or so cDNA molecules, so each molecule approximated one T cell. TCRdb re-called the PCR reads through MiXCR, storing one row per CDR3 protein. Altogether about 200,000 distinct CDR3 sequences are present, 29% being singletons, with the ten largest covering approximately 3.6%. This sample was included in a study of post-analysis software for immune sequencing data. General study points: The F measure placed samples prepared in the same batch into strongly shared clusters. TRBV5-6, TRBV5-1 and TRBV20-1 were among 4 or 5 TRBV segments more frequent in patients than controls.

The clonotype comes from a girl aged 2-17 years with multiple sclerosis. The sequenced sample consisted of blood. The chain uses TRBV13 and TRBJ2-3, with D unclear. In nucleotides, the CDR3 is TGTGCCAGCAGTCTTAAAACAGATACGCAGTATTTT. Its protein is CASSLKTDTQYF.